This TCR beta chain was retrieved from a study of CD8+ T cells in alopecia areata. Turning to the study itself: Tofacitinib administration to treated patients was oral, at 5 to 10 mg twice daily.

Described treatment: oral pan-JAK inhibitor, 5-10 mg twice daily. Cell sorting was applied to PBMCs, and CD4+ and CD8+ T cells were collected. Extracted RNA was reverse transcribed into cDNA, the sequencing template. Here immunoSEQ multiplex PCR was the method, and the copy in TCRdb shows in-frame clones only, minus some. The table includes about 140,000 clones, 86% detected once. In germline, CDR1 is SEHNR, CDR2 FQNEAQ (reference sequence). The CDR3 sequence is 13 residues long. V was clipped by 2 bases and J by 8 bases, with 10 bases between them. A note on this clone: Its cognate antigen is unknown.

Study results and caveats: While patients received tofacitinib, many expanded lesional clones remained present in scalp and blood.

This receptor was taken from a human donor with alopecia areata. The source material was CD8+ T cells sorted from blood, sampled at week 4, from a patient treated with tofacitinib. This sequence joins TRBV7-9 and TRBJ2-1; no reliable D call. The CDR3 DNA reads TGTGCCAGCAGCTTAACGAGGATAGATGAGCAGTTCTTC. This translates into CASSLTRIDEQFF.